This note documents a single TCR beta chain sequence. Which antigen it targets is not known. No much larger clonotype is one base removed from it; base qualities were not supplied. The donors were some 36 Caucasian individuals from Russia, aged roughly 6 to 100 years, who were systemically healthy. Each donor gave around 9.9 milliliters of peripheral blood, collected into EDTA-treated Vacutainer tubes. Ficoll-Paque density-gradient centrifugation was used to isolate PBMCs, with at least 6 million per sample. Trizol reagent was used to extract total RNA from the PBMCs, yielding at least 6 micrograms per sample. For every donor, flow cytometry on a PBMC aliquot measured the percentage of naive CD45RAhigh/CD27high T cells. Taken from cysteine to phenylalanine, the CDR3 has 12 residues. Only the CDR3 part of the read is kept: 36 bases, read in frame from the first base. CDR1 SGHTA and CDR2 FQGNSA are derived from the germline V gene. V loses 5 bases, J loses 11 bases, and the germline ends lie 10 bases apart.

Libraries were constructed by 5' RACE. Data came from an Illumina HiSeq 2500. A second PCR of about 6 to 11 cycles was performed with a sample-barcoded 5' primer and a J-beta primer mix. A template-switch 5' adaptor carrying 12 random nucleotides introduced a unique molecular identifier onto each TCR beta cDNA molecule. Each sample yielded at least 2.5 million CDR3-containing paired-end reads. First-strand cDNA was synthesized from all RNA with the Mint cDNA synthesis kit, primed by a TRBC-specific oligonucleotide. Following uracil-DNA glycosylase treatment, all cDNA underwent a first 18-cycle PCR with the universal primers M1SS and BC2_uni_R. The authors processed their data as follows. Each sample was normalized by randomly selecting 1 million high-quality reads, each carrying a distinct molecular identifier. Instead of being binned into consensus sequences, reads that shared molecular identifiers were thrown out. MiTCR, run with a Q25 quality threshold and the strictest error-elimination algorithm, handled CDR3 identification, clonotype clustering and error correction. A nonparametric unseen species model using Euler transformation provided a lower-bound estimate of total TCR beta diversity. TCRdb cleaned the public reads at Q25 with fastp, built clones with MiXCR and kept in-frame beta chains. Entries are consolidated by CDR3 protein sequence, retaining the most common genes and DNA. The authors' filters were not applied to this entry. The sample table lists about 770,000 distinct CDR3 sequences, about 42% of them with a count of one. Of the sample, about 21% falls within the top ten clones.

These data come from a study of blood T cells in healthy people across ages (dated by TCRdb to 2015 to 2017). At the level of the whole study: In model experiments, template switching captured about one uniquely barcoded TCR beta cDNA molecule for every two T cells. Donors were grouped into four age groups: young (average approximately 15 years), middle-aged (under 40), aged (around 60) and long-lived (about 82). To avoid experimental bias, donors of different ages were distributed randomly across sequencing lanes. The study analyzed two additional independent replicas of 1 million unique cDNA reads from the same blood draw for two donors, one aged 18 to 30 and one aged 80 or older. To track age-related changes in TCR beta repertoire diversity, the study relied on deep sequencing normalized with unique cDNA molecular identifiers. The paper as a whole reports these results and caveats: Estimates of total diversity from one million sequenced T cells were regarded as lower bounds and underestimates. Observed TCR beta diversity per million T cells fell roughly linearly with age, and a significant reduction was already apparent by age roughly 40. Because donor CMV infection status was unknown, age-related changes in expanded clonotypes were potentially confounded. Compared with the aged group, more naive CD4+ T cells, fewer expanded clones and increased TCR diversity were shown by the long-lived group, suggesting age selection. The percentage of naive T cells measured by flow cytometry correlated strongly with observed TCR beta diversity. Bulk unsorted PBMC profiling prevented conclusive comparison of naive and antigen-experienced compartments.

Sequenced input: blood. The chain couples TRBV7-2 to TRBJ1-6; TRBD1 could be the D gene, as 6 bases match. The source is a man aged 55-75 years in good health. The DNA sequence is given as TGTGCCAGCAGCCGAGACAGGCCACCCCTCCACTTT. Translated, this gives CASSRDRPPLHF.